Presented here are 8 T cell receptor beta chains from one specimen sequenced in a study of T cells in Graves' hyperthyroidism and ophthalmopathy. From RNA transcripts, TCR beta CDR3 regions were amplified. The study used the HTBI primer set for a first-round RT-PCR of the TCR CDR3. Using its own MiXCR run on the multiplex PCR reads, TCRdb lists one record per CDR3 protein. The table includes 380,000 or so distinct CDR3 sequences, over 11% detected once. What was sequenced was blood. These receptors all come from a woman aged 25 to 39 with Graves' hyperthyroidism.

A few counts support this clonotype. V gene TRBV9 combines with J gene TRBJ2-2; 8 bases are a match to TRBD1. J was trimmed by 6 bases and V by 4 bases; bases with no gene match: 8. The germline V gene has CDR1 SGDLS and CDR2 YYNGEE. The CDR3 covers 15 residues. In DNA, the CDR3 is TGTGCCAGCAGCATCGGACAGGGTCAAGCCGGGGAGCTGTTTTTT. Translation: CASSIGQGQAGELFF. Together with reference TRBV9 and TRBJ2-2, the CDR3 gives the full variable domain: DSGVTQTPKHLITATGQRVTLRCSPRSGDLSVYWYQQSLDQGLQFLIQYYNGEERAKGNILERFSAQQFPDLHSELNLSSLELGDSALYFCASSIGQGQAGELFFGEGSRLTVL.

The rearrangement joins TRBV19 to TRBJ1-5; 7 bases agree with TRBD1. Losses at the gene ends were 6 bases for V and 1 base for J; bases not matched to a gene: 6. The CDR3 runs 15 residues. The germline V gene has CDR1 LNHDA and CDR2 SQIVND (reference sequence). The DNA of the CDR3 is TGTGCCAGTAGGGTAACAGGGGAGAGCAATCAGCCCCAGCATTTT. Encoded protein: CASRVTGESNQPQHF.

At least ten counts were recorded for this clonotype. The chain links TRBV7-2 to TRBJ2-7; TRBD2 agrees at 8 bases. Germline assignment: CDR1 SGHTA and CDR2 FQGNSA. J gave up 4 bases and V 1 base, and 6 bases lay outside the gene matches. The CDR3 contains 15 residues. CDR3 in DNA: TGTGCCAGCAGCTTAGAAAGGGGGACTAGTTACGAGCAGTACTTC. As protein: CASSLERGTSYEQYF.

The table lists this clonotype with many counts. The chain links TRBV9 to TRBJ2-5; tentatively, D is TRBD1 (5 bases). The CDR3 consists of 15 residues. CDR1 is SGDLS, CDR2 YYNGEE, per germline. Trimming took 0 bases from V and 5 from J, leaving 14 bases between them. The CDR3 sequence: CASSVAPQAKETQYF. CDR3 in DNA: TGTGCCAGCAGCGTAGCTCCACAGGCGAAGGAGACCCAGTACTTC. Based on the CDR3 plus reference TRBV9 and TRBJ2-5, the full variable domain is DSGVTQTPKHLITATGQRVTLRCSPRSGDLSVYWYQQSLDQGLQFLIQYYNGEERAKGNILERFSAQQFPDLHSELNLSSLELGDSALYFCASSVAPQAKETQYFGPGTRLLVL.

This clonotype was observed many times. The J gene is TRBJ2-5, the V gene TRBV11-2; 8 bases line up with TRBD2. J gave up 1 base and V 4 bases, and 2 bases lay outside the gene matches. The CDR3 totals 14 residues. CDR1 is SGHAT and CDR2 is FQNNGV in the germline V gene. The CDR3 loop is CASSSAGGQETQYF. CDR3 DNA sequence: TGTGCCAGCAGCTCCGCGGGGGGCCAAGAGACCCAGTACTTC.

The V call is TRBV29-1, the J call TRBJ2-2, with D unresolved. Germline CDR1 reads SQVTM; CDR2 reads ANQGSEA. Trimming took off 6 bases at V and 1 base at J, with 9 bases between the two ends. The CDR3 is made up of 13 amino acids. For the CDR3, the DNA is TGCAGCGTCCCCCAGGTGAACACCGGGGAGCTGTTTTTT. Amino acid sequence: CSVPQVNTGELFF.

The table lists this clonotype with many counts. This sequence joins TRBV5-1 and TRBJ2-7; 9 bases are a match to TRBD2. After removal of 4 bases from V and 3 bases from J, the junction contained 17 bases not matched to a gene. CDR1 and CDR2 from the germline V gene are SGHRS and YFSETQ. This CDR3 has 18 residues. The CDR3 reads CASSLLPGGSGRVYEQYF. In DNA form, the CDR3 reads TGCGCCAGCAGCCTCCTACCCGGTGGTAGCGGGAGAGTCTACGAGCAGTACTTC.

V is TRBV18 and J is TRBJ2-2; D may be TRBD2 (5 bases). With 2 bases removed from V and 0 bases from J, the gap between germline ends came to 7 bases. The CDR3 covers 15 residues. Per germline, CDR1 KGHSH and CDR2 LQKENI. The CDR3 region is CASSPDGTNTGELFF. The DNA for the CDR3 is TGTGCCAGCTCACCAGACGGGACGAACACCGGGGAGCTGTTTTTT.